The present T cell receptor (beta chain) was sequenced within a study of blood T cell repertoires in COVID-19. Study background: Italy, Spain and the United States were the sources of the convalescent and acute COVID-19 samples. PBMCs, B-cell-depleted T cells, or T cells were the source of the cDNA or gDNA that made up the material.

Seattle-derived patients entered the study during active infection and were followed longitudinally. In the authors' workflow: Estimation of nucleated cell counts relied on the amplification of reference gene primers. Profiled with immunoSEQ multiplex PCR; TCRdb holds only in-frame clones, not every one. That table furnishes V, J and clone size, whereas the DNA furnished D and trimming. The sample comprises around 24,000 clones, about 88% of which are singletons, and 27% rests with the top ten. The sample taken for sequencing was peripheral blood. This clonotype was sampled from a man aged 70 or older with COVID-19, enrolled during active disease.

CDR3 coding DNA: TGTGCCACCAGTGACCCTCTAGCGGTCACAGATACGCAGTATTTT. Residues: CATSDPLAVTDTQYF. The V call is TRBV24-1, the J call TRBJ2-3; 7 bases line up with TRBD2. Germline loops: CDR1 KGHDR, CDR2 SFDVKD. The CDR3 spans 15 residues. V was clipped by 4 bases and J by 2 bases; unmatched bases: 5.